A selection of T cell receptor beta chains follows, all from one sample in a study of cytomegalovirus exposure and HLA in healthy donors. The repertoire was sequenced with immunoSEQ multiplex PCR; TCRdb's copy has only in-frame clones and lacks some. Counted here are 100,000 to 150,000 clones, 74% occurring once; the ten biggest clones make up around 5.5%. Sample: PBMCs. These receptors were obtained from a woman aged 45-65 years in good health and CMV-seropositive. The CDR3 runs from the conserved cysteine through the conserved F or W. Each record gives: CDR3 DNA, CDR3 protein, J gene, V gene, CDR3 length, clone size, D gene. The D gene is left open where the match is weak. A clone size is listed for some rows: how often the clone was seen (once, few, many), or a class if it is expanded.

DNA: TGTGCCAGCAACGCCCGGGCAGGGGGTAGTCAGCCCCAGCATTTT; CDR3: CASNARAGGSQPQHF; J: TRBJ1-5; V: TRBV6-6; length: 15; size: -; D: TRBD1
DNA: TGTGCCAGCAGCCCGGGACTAAGTGAGACCCAGTACTTC; CDR3: CASSPGLSETQYF; J: TRBJ2-5; V: TRBV4-2; length: 13; size: -; D: TRBD2
DNA: TGTGCCAGCAGTGAAGGCCTAGATTGGGAGCAGTACTTC; CDR3: CASSEGLDWEQYF; J: TRBJ2-7; V: TRBV2; length: 13; size: -; D: -
DNA: TGCGCCAGCGGCAGGCCGGGACAGGGTGTAGATACGCAGTATTTT; CDR3: CASGRPGQGVDTQYF; J: TRBJ2-3; V: TRBV5-1; length: 15; size: -; D: TRBD1
DNA: TGTGCCAGCGGGCGAGAGACCCAGTACTTC; CDR3: CASGRETQYF; J: TRBJ2-5; V: TRBV7-9; length: 10; size: -; D: -
DNA: TGTGCCAGCAGCTTAACTAGCGGGGGGGACAATGAGCAGTTCTTC; CDR3: CASSLTSGGDNEQFF; J: TRBJ2-1; V: TRBV7-6; length: 15; size: -; D: TRBD2
DNA: TGTGCCAGCAGTCCGACTACGACCCAGTACTTC; CDR3: CASSPTTTQYF; J: TRBJ2-5; V: TRBV5-5; length: 11; size: -; D: -
DNA: TGTGCCAGCAGCAATCGCCCCCCACAGGGTGAGGGGGTGTACGAGCAGTACTTC; CDR3: CASSNRPPQGEGVYEQYF; J: TRBJ2-7; V: TRBV5-6; length: 18; size: -; D: -
DNA: TGTGTCCTGCCCGATCGACAGGGGGGCCAGCCCCAGCATTTT; CDR3: CVLPDRQGGQPQHF; J: TRBJ1-5; V: TRBV30; length: 14; size: -; D: TRBD1
DNA: TGCGCCAGCAGCTCCCTTGCGGGGGGGCAAGAGACCCAGTACTTC; CDR3: CASSSLAGGQETQYF; J: TRBJ2-5; V: TRBV5-1; length: 15; size: -; D: TRBD2
DNA: TGTGCCAGTGGAGAACCTCGGACAGAATACTACGAGCAGTACTTC; CDR3: CASGEPRTEYYEQYF; J: TRBJ2-7; V: TRBV6-5; length: 15; size: -; D: -
DNA: TGTGCCTGGAGTCCACCTAGCGGAAATGCCTACGAGCAGTACTTC; CDR3: CAWSPPSGNAYEQYF; J: TRBJ2-7; V: TRBV30; length: 15; size: -; D: TRBD2
DNA: TGTGCCAGCAGAGTTACTAGCGGCGGGGAGACCCAGTACTTC; CDR3: CASRVTSGGETQYF; J: TRBJ2-5; V: TRBV2; length: 14; size: -; D: TRBD2
DNA: TGTGCCAGCAGCCTTCGACAGGTGGATGGCTACACCTTC; CDR3: CASSLRQVDGYTF; J: TRBJ1-2; V: TRBV9; length: 13; size: -; D: -
DNA: TGTGCCGGGGGACAGGGGTACAATGAGCAGTTCTTC; CDR3: CAGGQGYNEQFF; J: TRBJ2-1; V: TRBV2; length: 12; size: -; D: TRBD1
DNA: TGTGCCAGCAGCAAGAGGGCGGGCAGGAGCACTAACTCTGGGGCCAACGTCCTGACTTTC; CDR3: CASSKRAGRSTNSGANVLTF; J: TRBJ2-6; V: TRBV21-1; length: 20; size: -; D: -
DNA: TGTGCCAGCAACGGGAGGTTCGGGGGCGAGACCCAGTACTTC; CDR3: CASNGRFGGETQYF; J: TRBJ2-5; V: TRBV2; length: 14; size: once; D: -
DNA: TGCGCCAGCAGGGAGAGGACAGGGAGTAATGAAAAACTGTTTTTT; CDR3: CASRERTGSNEKLFF; J: TRBJ1-4; V: TRBV10-2; length: 15; size: -; D: TRBD1
DNA: TGTGCCAGCAGCTTAAATCTAGATCCAAACTGGGATACGCAGTATTTT; CDR3: CASSLNLDPNWDTQYF; J: TRBJ2-3; V: TRBV7-2; length: 16; size: few; D: -
DNA: TGTGCCAGTAGGGACAGGGCCACAGAGACCCAGTACTTC; CDR3: CASRDRATETQYF; J: TRBJ2-5; V: TRBV19; length: 13; size: -; D: TRBD1
DNA: TGTGCCAGCAGTGCGGCTCAGCGCGAGCAGTACTTC; CDR3: CASSAAQREQYF; J: TRBJ2-7; V: TRBV25-1; length: 12; size: -; D: -
DNA: TGTGCCTGGAGTGCCAACTCCTACAATGAGCAGTTCTTC; CDR3: CAWSANSYNEQFF; J: TRBJ2-1; V: TRBV30; length: 13; size: -; D: -
DNA: TGTGCCATCAGTGAGCCCCAGGGCGCTGGGACCAACGTCCTGACTTTC; CDR3: CAISEPQGAGTNVLTF; J: TRBJ2-6; V: TRBV10-3; length: 16; size: -; D: -
DNA: TGTGCCAGCAACGGGGGGGCCGGTGATACGCAGTATTTT; CDR3: CASNGGAGDTQYF; J: TRBJ2-3; V: TRBV14; length: 13; size: few; D: TRBD2
DNA: TGTGCCAGTAGTAGTCCGAGGGGGGGGTCGGAGACCCAGTACTTC; CDR3: CASSSPRGGSETQYF; J: TRBJ2-5; V: TRBV19; length: 15; size: -; D: -
DNA: TGTGCCAGCAGCTTAGAAGATGCTAGCGGGGGTGCCTACAATGAGCAGTTCTTC; CDR3: CASSLEDASGGAYNEQFF; J: TRBJ2-1; V: TRBV7-6; length: 18; size: few; D: TRBD2
DNA: TGTGCCAGTAGTATAGACGGGACACAGCCCCAGCATTTT; CDR3: CASSIDGTQPQHF; J: TRBJ1-5; V: TRBV19; length: 13; size: -; D: -
DNA: TGTGCCTCCGGGGGATCACACTCTGGGGCCAACGTCCTGACTTTC; CDR3: CASGGSHSGANVLTF; J: TRBJ2-6; V: TRBV30; length: 15; size: -; D: -
DNA: TGTGCCAGCCATGACGGGGGGGCCGTAAACACAGATACGCAGTATTTT; CDR3: CASHDGGAVNTDTQYF; J: TRBJ2-3; V: TRBV28; length: 16; size: -; D: TRBD2
DNA: TGTGCCAGCACTTCTAGACAGGATAATTCACCCCTCCACTTT; CDR3: CASTSRQDNSPLHF; J: TRBJ1-6; V: TRBV5-4; length: 14; size: once; D: -
DNA: TGTGCCAGCACCCAAGACTACTCTGGAAACACCATATATTTT; CDR3: CASTQDYSGNTIYF; J: TRBJ1-3; V: TRBV6-1; length: 14; size: -; D: -
DNA: TGTGCCAGCAGTTACTCGGGACAGAGCACAGATACGCAGTATTTT; CDR3: CASSYSGQSTDTQYF; J: TRBJ2-3; V: TRBV6-5; length: 15; size: once; D: TRBD1
DNA: TGTGCCATTATGGGAGAACTGCCCTATGGCTACACCTTC; CDR3: CAIMGELPYGYTF; J: TRBJ1-2; V: TRBV10-3; length: 13; size: -; D: -
DNA: TGTGCCAGCAGCCCCGCGGGGTACAATCAGCCCCAGCATTTT; CDR3: CASSPAGYNQPQHF; J: TRBJ1-5; V: TRBV7-2; length: 14; size: -; D: -
DNA: TGTGCCAGCAGCTTATTAACAGGGGGCTTATACGAGCAGTACTTC; CDR3: CASSLLTGGLYEQYF; J: TRBJ2-7; V: TRBV5-4; length: 15; size: -; D: TRBD1
DNA: TGTGCCAGCAGCGCAAAGGGACAGAACACTGAAGCTTTCTTT; CDR3: CASSAKGQNTEAFF; J: TRBJ1-1; V: TRBV5-4; length: 14; size: few; D: -
DNA: TGTGCCAGCAGCTTACACGGACAGGGGAGAGGGTACGAGCAGTACTTC; CDR3: CASSLHGQGRGYEQYF; J: TRBJ2-7; V: TRBV7-2; length: 16; size: few; D: TRBD1
DNA: TGTGCCAGTAGTCCGTGGGCCTCCATGAGCTCCTATAATTCACCCCTCCACTTT; CDR3: CASSPWASMSSYNSPLHF; J: TRBJ1-6; V: TRBV19; length: 18; size: -; D: -
DNA: TGTGCCAGCAGCTTCTTTACCCAGGGGGAGACCCAGTACTTC; CDR3: CASSFFTQGETQYF; J: TRBJ2-5; V: TRBV11-1; length: 14; size: -; D: -
DNA: TGTGCCAGCAGTGAATCATACGCCAGGGATGAAAAACTGTTTTTT; CDR3: CASSESYARDEKLFF; J: TRBJ1-4; V: TRBV25-1; length: 15; size: -; D: -
DNA: TGTGCCAGTAGATACCAGCGGGGGGGCACAGATACGCAGTATTTT; CDR3: CASRYQRGGTDTQYF; J: TRBJ2-3; V: TRBV19; length: 15; size: few; D: TRBD2
DNA: TGTGCCATCCGGACTAGCGGGGGGGCAAATCGCGAGCAGTTCTTC; CDR3: CAIRTSGGANREQFF; J: TRBJ2-1; V: TRBV10-3; length: 15; size: -; D: TRBD2
DNA: TGTGCCACCAGCAGAACCTGGGGTAGGACAGGGAAGGCCGGGGAGCTGTTTTTT; CDR3: CATSRTWGRTGKAGELFF; J: TRBJ2-2; V: TRBV15; length: 18; size: -; D: TRBD1
DNA: TGTGCCAGCAGCTTGAACCAAAGAGGGACAGGGGAAAAACTGTTTTTT; CDR3: CASSLNQRGTGEKLFF; J: TRBJ1-4; V: TRBV7-2; length: 16; size: once; D: TRBD1
DNA: TGTGCCAGCAGCTTAGCACCCACTACCACTAGCGGGGGGCGCCCAGATACGCAGTATTTT; CDR3: CASSLAPTTTSGGRPDTQYF; J: TRBJ2-3; V: TRBV7-2; length: 20; size: -; D: TRBD2
DNA: TGTGCCACCAGCACCGACCGCAGGACACCCCTCCACTTT; CDR3: CATSTDRRTPLHF; J: TRBJ1-6; V: TRBV15; length: 13; size: few; D: -